The 29 T cell receptor beta chains presented below share a single source sample, sequenced in a study of blood T cells in healthy people across ages. Primers used in a second PCR of about 6 to 11 cycles were a sample-barcoded 5' primer and a J-beta primer mix. TCRdb re-called the 5' RACE reads through MiXCR, storing one row per CDR3 protein. The table shows about 1,000,000 distinct CDR3 sequences, with over 35% occurring only once. The sample was blood. Receptor source: a woman aged 55-69 years in good health.

This clonotype was counted ten times or more. The chain couples TRBV4-2 to TRBJ2-7; TRBD1 or TRBD2 may be the D gene (5 bases each). Germline V gene sequence: CDR1 LGHNA, CDR2 YNFKEQ. There are 14 residues in the CDR3. Trimming took 1 base from V and 0 from J, leaving 7 bases between them. This CDR3 is CASSQVGTSYEQYF. CDR3 DNA: TGTGCCAGCAGCCAAGTGGGGACCTCCTACGAGCAGTACTTC.

The chain uses TRBV27 and TRBJ2-1; no firm D call. Trimming took off 7 bases at V and 0 bases at J, with 10 bases between the two ends. This CDR3 has 14 residues. Germline V gene sequence: CDR1 MNHEY, CDR2 SMNVEV (reference sequence). The CDR3 sequence is CASNTASSYNEQFF. CDR3 in DNA: TGTGCCAGCAACACCGCGAGCTCCTACAATGAGCAGTTCTTC.

The rearrangement uses TRBV7-2 and TRBJ2-7; perhaps TRBD1 as D (6 bases). V was pared by 5 bases and J by 2 bases, with 16 bases between. The CDR3 is made up of 15 amino acids. Germline V gene lookup returns CDR1 SGHTA and CDR2 FQGNSA. The CDR3 protein is CASSPGRGPPYEQYF. DNA for the CDR3: TGTGCCAGCAGCCCAGGCAGGGGTCCTCCCTACGAGCAGTACTTC.

V is TRBV5-1 and J is TRBJ1-4; 7 bases fit TRBD1. The CDR3 length is 16 residues. Germline V lookup: CDR1 SGHRS, CDR2 YFSETQ. With V trimmed by 4 bases and J by 7 bases, 13 bases remained unmatched. The CDR3 protein is CASSREGQVGSEKLFF. The CDR3 nucleotides are TGCGCCAGCAGCCGTGAAGGACAGGTGGGAAGTGAAAAACTGTTTTTT.

This clonotype was counted at least ten times. The chain has TRBV11-2 and TRBJ2-3; D not certain. Germline CDR1 SGHAT, CDR2 FQNNGV. Between the trimmed V and J ends, which lost 3 bases and 2 bases, there was a span of 3 bases. This CDR3 comprises 12 residues. CDR3 sequence: CASSFYTDTQYF. CDR3 in DNA: TGTGCCAGCAGCTTCTACACAGATACGCAGTATTTT.

The chain couples TRBV12-3 or TRBV12-4 to TRBJ2-1, with D uncertain. The CDR3 totals 13 residues. V lost 5 bases, J lost 10 bases, and 15 bases lay in between. The CDR3 coding sequence is TGTGCCAGCAGTATAGAAGTGGTCTACGAGCAGTTCTTC. This codes for CASSIEVVYEQFF.

This clonotype has only a few counts. V is TRBV29-1 and J is TRBJ2-3, with D perhaps TRBD2 (6 bases). The V end was cut by 7 bases, the J end by 8 bases, with 10 bases between. The CDR3 is 10 amino acids. Germline CDR1 SQVTM, CDR2 ANQGSEA. DNA for the CDR3: TGCAGCGGGACTATGGGTACGCAGTATTTT. The encoded protein is CSGTMGTQYF.

The chain recombines TRBV6-1 with TRBJ2-7, with no clear D. TRBJ2-5 matches the DNA end more closely, so the J call is doubtful. From germline, CDR1 is MNHNS and CDR2 SASEGT. The CDR3 loop spans 15 amino acids. Here the CDR3 reads CASSEAGRPRETQYF. In nucleotides, the CDR3 is TGTGCCAGCAGTGAAGCAGGCCGACCCAGAGAGACCCAGTACTTC.

In the case of this clonotype: This may arise from a read error, as a much more abundant clone is one base away. The chain combines TRBV2 with TRBJ2-1, with D perhaps matching TRBD1 (6 bases). V lost 5 bases and J lost 7, with 15 bases in between. Germline loops: CDR1 SNHLY, CDR2 FYNNEI. The CDR3 contains 14 residues. The CDR3 sequence: CASSRDTFGNEQFF. CDR3 sequence (DNA): TGTGCCAGCAGTCGGGACACTTTTGGGAATGAGCAGTTCTTC.

A note on this clonotype: At one of its ends the junction is not consistent with the germline gene, which may arise from a read error. The rearrangement uses TRBV6-5 and TRBJ2-1; 7 positions match TRBD2. The germline CDR1 and CDR2 sequences are MNHEY and SVGAGI. The CDR3 is 15 amino acids. The CDR3 reads CAGSPKGGDGHEQFF. The CDR3 coding sequence is TGTGCCGGCAGCCCTAAGGGAGGGGACGGGCATGAGCAGTTCTTC.

The sample holds many counts of this clonotype. CDR3 in DNA: TGTGCCAGCAGCGTAGATGGAAACTCCTACGAGCAGTACTTC. Its protein product is CASSVDGNSYEQYF. The chain combines TRBV9 with TRBJ2-7; unclear D gene. There are 14 residues in the CDR3. The germline V gene has CDR1 SGDLS and CDR2 YYNGEE. Trimming removed 0 bases from V and 0 bases from J, with 7 bases in between.

As to this clonotype: The junction does not match germline at one end; this may be a read error. The J gene is TRBJ2-6, the V gene TRBV6-5, with D possibly matching TRBD1 (5 bases). The germline gives CDR1 MNHEY, CDR2 SVGAGI. This CDR3 contains 15 residues. This CDR3 is CASSPDRSGANVPTF. The CDR3 DNA sequence: TGTGCCAGCAGCCCTGACCGCTCTGGGGCCAACGTCCCGACTTTC.

This rearrangement joins TRBV7-6 to TRBJ2-3, with D unclear. V was clipped by 5 bases and J by 1 base, with 10 bases between them. The CDR3 length is 14 residues. CDR1 and CDR2 from the germline V gene are SGHVS and FNYEAQ. This CDR3 reads CASSPQFGTDTQYF. The CDR3 bases are TGTGCCAGCAGCCCCCAGTTCGGCACAGATACGCAGTATTTT.

This clonotype was detected only a few times. The rearrangement joins TRBV29-1 to TRBJ2-3; TRBD2 might be the D (5 bases). CDR1 is SQVTM, CDR2 ANQGSEA, per germline. Trimming stripped 6 bases from V and 2 bases from J, with 9 bases between. The CDR3 runs to 12 residues. For the CDR3, the DNA is TGCAGCGTAAGCGGAACCACAGATACGCAGTATTTT. It translates to CSVSGTTDTQYF.

The chain has TRBV6-1 and TRBJ2-7, with 11 bases lining up with TRBD2. The germline gives CDR1 MNHNS, CDR2 SASEGT. V trimming: 6 bases; J trimming: 2 bases; junction bases outside the gene matches: 3. The CDR3 sequence is 14 residues long. The CDR3 reads CASRLLAGAYEQYF. The CDR3 nucleotides read TGTGCCAGCAGGCTACTAGCGGGGGCCTACGAGCAGTACTTC.

V usage is TRBV11-1 and J usage is TRBJ2-7; 9 bases are shared with TRBD2. Trimming removed 4 bases from V and 1 base from J; junction bases left unmatched: 8. CDR1 and CDR2 from the germline V gene are SGHAT and FQDESV (reference sequence). The CDR3 runs to 16 residues. The CDR3 DNA reads TGTGCCAGCAGCTCGGCCGGGACTAGCCCTTCCTACGAGCAGTACTTC. Amino acid sequence: CASSSAGTSPSYEQYF.

There are a few counts of this clonotype. J is TRBJ1-2 and V is TRBV2; the D is unclear. Trimming left V 4 bases short and J 8 bases short, with 8 bases between. The CDR3 is made up of 11 amino acids. Germline loops: CDR1 SNHLY, CDR2 FYNNEI. This CDR3 reads CASSGSMGYTF. CDR3 sequence (DNA): TGTGCCAGCAGTGGTTCAATGGGCTACACCTTC.

This clonotype has a handful of counts. The gene calls are TRBV29-1 and TRBJ1-2, with D possibly matching TRBD1 (6 bases). Germline CDR1 is SQVTM and CDR2 is ANQGSEA. V lost 3 bases, J lost 5 bases, and 16 bases lay in between. The CDR3 is 14 amino acids. Here the CDR3 DNA reads TGCAGCGTTGATGGGGGACACAGAAATTATGGCTACACCTTC. Translating gives CSVDGGHRNYGYTF.

This clonotype came up many times. The V and J genes are TRBV20-1 and TRBJ1-2; tentative D call: TRBD1 (5 bases). The germline V gene encodes CDR1 DFQATT and CDR2 SNEGSKA (reference sequence). V lost 6 bases and J 3 bases, leaving 17 bases between the germline ends. This CDR3 has 14 residues. CDR3 DNA: TGCAGTGCCCAGAGGTCGGGGGGTGACTATGGCTACACCTTC. The encoded protein is CSAQRSGGDYGYTF.

V and J are TRBV6-6 and TRBJ2-1; D might be TRBD1 (6 bases). The CDR3 consists of 15 residues. From germline, CDR1 is MNHNY and CDR2 SVGAGI (reference sequence). Deletions cut 6 bases from V and 7 bases from J, with 19 bases between. The CDR3 sequence is CASRGQGPGDNEQFF. As DNA, the CDR3 is TGTGCCAGCAGGGGGCAGGGACCAGGGGATAATGAGCAGTTCTTC.

The chain couples TRBV30 to TRBJ2-3; tentatively, D is TRBD2 (5 bases). Per germline, CDR1 GTSNPN and CDR2 SVGIG (reference sequence). The CDR3 is made up of 12 amino acids. V lost 1 base, J lost 6 bases, and 8 bases lay in between. CDR3 nucleotides: TGTGCCTGGAGTGGTAGCGTCGATACGCAGTATTTT. Its protein is CAWSGSVDTQYF.

The V call is TRBV28, the J call TRBJ1-2; 7 bases agree with TRBD1. From germline, CDR1 is MDHEN and CDR2 SYDVKM. The CDR3 runs to 14 residues. V trimming: 6 bases; J trimming: 5 bases; junction bases outside the gene matches: 9. The CDR3 is CASSIPGQYYGYTF. The CDR3 DNA follows: TGTGCCAGCAGCATACCGGGACAGTATTATGGCTACACCTTC.

The chain carries TRBV12-3 or TRBV12-4 and TRBJ2-1; TRBD2 matches 10 bases. This CDR3 comprises 15 residues. J lost 8 bases, V lost 7 bases, and 11 bases had no gene match. The CDR3, as DNA: TGTGCCAGCACTCATCAGAGTAGCGGGAGGTATGAGCAGTTCTTC. Translated: CASTHQSSGRYEQFF.

The rearrangement joins TRBV10-3 to TRBJ2-7; 9 bases are shared with TRBD1. From germline, CDR1 is ENHRY and CDR2 SYGVKD. The CDR3 extends over 15 amino acids. V shed 6 bases and J 3 bases; nucleotides not matched to a gene: 9. The CDR3 DNA sequence: TGTGCCATCAGCAGATTCCGGGACAGGGACTACGAGCAGTACTTC. Translating gives CAISRFRDRDYEQYF.

CDR3 protein: CASSLDQRRKETQYF. CDR3 in DNA: TGCGCCAGCAGCTTGGATCAGCGGAGGAAAGAGACCCAGTACTTC. This chain joins TRBV5-1 and TRBJ2-5; TRBD2 is a possible D gene (5 bases). The V and J ends lost 0 bases and 3 bases respectively, with 12 bases between them. Germline assignment: CDR1 SGHRS and CDR2 YFSETQ. The length of the CDR3 is 15 residues.

CDR3 sequence: CSARGATSGIEQFF. CDR3 bases: TGCAGTGCTAGAGGGGCGACTAGCGGGATTGAGCAGTTCTTC. The J gene is TRBJ2-1, the V gene TRBV20-1, with 11 bases identical to TRBD2. V was pared by 1 base and J by 9 bases, with 5 bases of the junction left unmatched. CDR1 and CDR2 (germline): DFQATT, SNEGSKA (reference sequence). The CDR3 consists of 14 residues.

The V call is TRBV29-1, the J call TRBJ1-1, with unresolved D. CDR1 and CDR2 from the germline V gene are SQVTM and ANQGSEA. This CDR3 has 13 residues. The V end lost 8 bases, the J end lost 1 base, and 14 bases lay between the germline ends. CDR3 sequence: CSSLQRRNTEAFF. The CDR3 region has the DNA TGCAGCTCCCTGCAAAGGCGGAACACTGAAGCTTTCTTT.

The chain recombines TRBV27 with TRBJ2-5, with D possibly being TRBD1 (6 bases). CDR1 MNHEY and CDR2 SMNVEV come from the germline V gene (reference sequence). The CDR3 totals 12 residues. The V gene lost 6 bases and the J gene lost 7 bases, with 12 bases spanning the gap. The CDR3 nucleotides are TGTGCCAGCAGCACGGCAGGGGCGACCCAGTACTTC. Its protein product is CASSTAGATQYF.

This clonotype turned up a few times. The chain has TRBV10-2 and TRBJ2-4; D is uncertain. The CDR3 runs 11 residues. Germline CDR1 and CDR2: WSHSY and SAAADI. Trimming removed 4 bases at V and 13 bases at J, with 11 bases between. The CDR3 protein is CASSGKVRQYF. The CDR3 DNA is TGCGCCAGCAGTGGGAAGGTCCGGCAGTACTTC.